The rows below give T cell receptor beta chains drawn from one sample of a study of blood T cell repertoires in COVID-19. Assay: immunoSEQ multiplex PCR; the TCRdb copy retains only in-frame clones and omits some. The table shows approximately 300,000 clones, with about 90% occurring only once. Sequenced input: PBMCs or T cells enriched from blood (not recorded which). These receptors came from a woman aged 25 to 39 who had recovered from COVID-19. Each CDR3 is given with its conserved first and last residue. A D gene is named only where the DNA matches it firmly.

d_gene	j_gene	v_gene	len	CDR3aa
TRBD1	TRBJ1-2	TRBV7-3	15	CASSLRQGANYGYTF
NA	TRBJ2-1	TRBV7-3	14	CASSPLGGHNEQFF
NA	TRBJ1-2	TRBV5-1	14	CASSFGQGDYGYTF
TRBD1	TRBJ1-3	TRBV28	15	CASSLLRGLGNTIYF
NA	TRBJ2-4	TRBV10-1	17	CASSESWGRKAKNIQYF
NA	TRBJ2-1	TRBV11-1	15	CASSFGESSYNEQFF
TRBD1	TRBJ1-2	TRBV30	13	CAWRVGTGYGYTF
TRBD2	TRBJ2-1	TRBV6-5	16	CASSSETSGGAYEQFF
NA	TRBJ1-6	TRBV19	16	CASSKQRSSYNSPLHF
NA	TRBJ1-2	TRBV30	13	CAWRGEGNYGYTF
NA	TRBJ2-7	TRBV5-4	15	CASSLSSQTDYEQYF
NA	TRBJ1-4	TRBV5-6	15	CASRLSGVVQEKLFF
TRBD2	TRBJ2-1	TRBV30	15	CAWSRTSGAYNEQFF
TRBD1	TRBJ1-2	TRBV11-2	14	CASSLETGGGGYTF
TRBD1	TRBJ1-1	TRBV19	13	CASSMDRGTEAFF
NA	TRBJ1-6	TRBV2	16	CASSRLGGSYNSPLHF
NA	TRBJ2-7	TRBV7-2	12	CASSQQGYEQYF
NA	TRBJ1-4	TRBV18	15	CASSLTGAHNEKLFF
NA	TRBJ1-2	TRBV30	14	CAWSKDQGSDGYTF
TRBD1	TRBJ1-4	TRBV29-1	13	CSVTGGSGEKLFF
TRBD1	TRBJ1-3	TRBV4-1	12	CASSHPPGQEYF
TRBD1	TRBJ1-6	TRBV18	15	CASSHRQGDNSPLHF
NA	TRBJ1-1	TRBV30	13	CAWSVTGRAEAFF
NA	TRBJ1-6	TRBV10-1	14	CASRYKTANSPLHF
NA	TRBJ2-3	TRBV7-3	14	CASSFGLSTDTQYF
NA	TRBJ2-4	TRBV7-2	13	CASSLRPRDIQYF
NA	TRBJ1-5	TRBV30	15	CAWSATGRVNQPQHF
NA	TRBJ1-5	TRBV2	12	CASGRGNQPQHF
NA	TRBJ1-6	TRBV18	15	CASSPEGFNNSPLHF
TRBD2	TRBJ2-3	TRBV7-3	14	CASSPSGGADTQYF
TRBD1	TRBJ2-7	TRBV2	15	CASTVDRPSSYEQYF
NA	TRBJ1-1	TRBV15	15	CATSRDLRRNTEAFF
TRBD2	TRBJ2-1	TRBV5-1	16	CASSLAVSGGYNEQFF
NA	TRBJ1-1	TRBV6-2/TRBV6-3	15	CASSYSMGGNTEAFF
TRBD1	TRBJ1-6	TRBV7-6	14	CASSLLGGNSPLHF
NA	TRBJ2-5	TRBV11-2	11	CASTPGETQYF